The text below deals with one TCR beta chain. Its antigen remains unidentified. No base quality values were provided; no much bigger clone lies one nucleotide off. This record belongs to a study of blood T cells in healthy people across ages (dated by TCRdb to about 2015). About the full investigation: In model experiments, roughly one uniquely barcoded TCR beta cDNA molecule per two T cells was captured by template switching. Using deep sequencing normalized with unique cDNA molecular identifiers, the study measured how TCR beta repertoire diversity changes with age. The donors were split into four age groups: young (average around 17 years), middle-aged (nearly 40), aged (around 67) and long-lived (approximately 80). Donors of different ages were randomly distributed across sequencing lanes to avoid experimental bias. Two additional independent replicas of 1 million unique cDNA reads from the same blood draw were analyzed for two donors (one aged 18 to 30 and one aged 80 or older). Paper-wide results and their limitations: Because profiling used bulk unsorted PBMCs, naive and antigen-experienced compartments could not be compared conclusively. Estimates of total diversity based on one million sequenced T cells were considered lower bounds and underestimates. Compared with the aged group, the long-lived group had more naive CD4+ T cells, fewer expanded clones and increased TCR diversity, suggesting age selection. Because donor CMV infection status was unknown, age-related changes in expanded clonotypes were potentially confounded. There was a strong correlation between observed TCR beta diversity and the percentage of naive T cells measured by flow cytometry. Observed TCR beta diversity per million T cells fell roughly linearly with age, and a significant reduction was already apparent by age around 36.

Library construction relied on 5' RACE. Sequencing relied on an Illumina HiSeq 2500. A second PCR of about 6 to 12 cycles was run with a J-beta primer mix and a sample-barcoded 5' primer. Each TCR beta cDNA molecule received a unique molecular identifier from a template-switch 5' adaptor carrying 12 random nucleotides. Each sample yielded at least 2.5 million CDR3-containing paired-end reads. First-strand cDNA was synthesized from all RNA with the Mint cDNA synthesis kit, primed by a TRBC-specific oligonucleotide. Following uracil-DNA glycosylase treatment, all cDNA underwent a first 18-cycle PCR with the universal primers M1SS and BC2_uni_R. The authors' analysis ran thus. Normalization of each sample was performed by random selection of 1 million high-quality reads, each carrying a distinct molecular identifier. Instead of being binned into consensus sequences, reads that shared molecular identifiers were thrown out. MiTCR, set to a Q25 quality threshold and the strictest error-elimination algorithm, was used for CDR3 identification, clonotype clustering and error correction. A nonparametric unseen species model with Euler transformation was used to estimate a lower bound on total TCR beta diversity. TCRdb trimmed public reads at Q25 via fastp, called clones via MiXCR and kept in-frame beta chains. Each CDR3 protein gets just one entry, which takes the most common genes and DNA from the rows behind it. The V and J calls shown here were made by TCRdb, not taken from the authors' results. This sample comprises roughly 1,300,000 distinct CDR3 sequences, approximately 59% of them detected only once. About 6.3% of the sample lies in the top ten.

The roughly 39 donors, aged about 6 to 90 years, were systemically healthy Caucasian individuals from Russia. Each donor gave 8 to 10 milliliters of peripheral blood, collected into EDTA-treated Vacutainer tubes. Ficoll-Paque density-gradient centrifugation was used to isolate PBMCs, with at least 6.5 million per sample. Total RNA was extracted from PBMCs with Trizol reagent, with at least 6 micrograms obtained per sample. Naive CD45RAhigh/CD27high T cell percentages were measured by flow cytometry on a PBMC aliquot from every donor. V is pruned by 8 bases and J by 1 base, leaving 5 bases of the junction without a gene match. Reading from cysteine to phenylalanine, the CDR3 counts 17 amino acids. Only CDR3 DNA is held: 51 bases, read in frame from base 1. From the germline V gene, CDR1 is SNHLY and CDR2 is FYNNEI.

The specimen sequenced was blood. The receptor comes from a man in his late teens or twenties in good health. The receptor chain draws on TRBV2 and TRBJ2-1; the central 16 bases match TRBD2. The CDR3 corresponds to CASGTSGRAISYNEQFF. At the DNA level, the sequence is TGTGCCAGCGGGACTAGCGGGAGGGCCATTTCCTACAATGAGCAGTTCTTC.